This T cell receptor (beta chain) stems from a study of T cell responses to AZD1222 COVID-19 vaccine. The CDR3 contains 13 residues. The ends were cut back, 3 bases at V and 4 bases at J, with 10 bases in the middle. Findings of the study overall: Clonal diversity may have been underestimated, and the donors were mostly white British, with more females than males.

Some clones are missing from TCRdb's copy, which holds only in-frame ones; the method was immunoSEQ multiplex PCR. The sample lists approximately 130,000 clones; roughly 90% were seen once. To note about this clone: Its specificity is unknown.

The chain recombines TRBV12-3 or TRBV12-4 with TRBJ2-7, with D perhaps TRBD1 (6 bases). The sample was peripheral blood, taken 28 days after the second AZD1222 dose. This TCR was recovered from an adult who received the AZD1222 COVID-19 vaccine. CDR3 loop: CASSLRTAYEQYF. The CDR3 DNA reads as TGTGCCAGCAGTTTGCGGACAGCTTACGAGCAGTACTTC.